These 11 T cell receptor beta chains came from one sample sequenced in a study of cytomegalovirus exposure and HLA in healthy donors (dated by TCRdb to the late 2010s). Library preparation used the immunoSEQ multiplex PCR assay. For the multiplex PCR, a mixture combining 60 forward primers for TCR Vbeta segments and 13 reverse primers for TCR Jbeta segments was used. Here the immuneACCESS table is served through TCRdb, limited to in-frame sequences with V and J called. Missing clones are a known gap in these copies; in checked studies unresolved V genes cover under half, and the rest lacks a known reason. The sample data list 150,000 to 170,000 clones, and roughly 80% of these were observed just once. Of the sample, less than 10% falls within the top ten clones. Sequenced: PBMCs. The receptors were sampled from a man aged 25 to 40 in good health and CMV-seropositive.

The chain carries TRBV5-4 and TRBJ2-7; 7 bases are shared with TRBD1. This CDR3 spans 13 amino acids. CDR1 and CDR2 from the germline V gene are SGHNT and YYREEE (reference sequence). V shed 7 bases and J 0 bases; nucleotides not matched to a gene: 4. The CDR3 nucleotides read TGTGCCAGCTCACGGACAGGCTCCTACGAGCAGTACTTC. It encodes CASSRTGSYEQYF.

Here the CDR3 reads CASSVGTSADTQYF. CDR3 DNA sequence: TGTGCCAGCAGCGTGGGGACTTCCGCAGATACGCAGTATTTT. This rearrangement joins TRBV7-8 to TRBJ2-3; tentatively, D is TRBD2 (6 bases). V gave up 5 bases and J gave up 4 bases, with 13 bases separating them. Germline lookup yields CDR1 SGHVS and CDR2 FQNEAQ. The CDR3 sequence is 14 residues long.

The V and J genes are TRBV28 and TRBJ1-5; perhaps TRBD1 as D (5 bases). The CDR3 consists of 15 residues. Trimming stripped 2 bases from V and 7 bases from J, with 15 bases between. CDR1 and CDR2 (germline): MDHEN, SYDVKM. CDR3 nucleotide sequence: TGTGCCAGCAGTTTACCCAGGGCGGCTAGACAGCCCCAGCATTTT. Translation: CASSLPRAARQPQHF.

The chain uses TRBV18 and TRBJ2-1; 7 bases agree with TRBD1. CDR1 and CDR2 (germline): KGHSH, LQKENI. V shed 4 bases, J shed 2 bases, and the junction held 5 bases outside the gene matches. CDR3 length: 15 amino acids. Here the CDR3 DNA reads TGTGCCAGCTCACAAGGGACAGACACCTACAATGAGCAGTTCTTC. Its protein product is CASSQGTDTYNEQFF.

The chain has TRBV28 and TRBJ1-5, with a tentative D call TRBD1 (5 bases). Deletions cut 4 bases from V and 5 bases from J, with 18 bases between. This CDR3 contains 16 residues. Per germline, CDR1 MDHEN and CDR2 SYDVKM. The CDR3 protein is CASSSLYRSIHQPQHF. The CDR3 DNA follows: TGTGCCAGCAGTTCCCTTTACAGGTCAATTCATCAGCCCCAGCATTTT.

The rearrangement links TRBV5-1 to TRBJ1-1; no definite D call. Germline lookup yields CDR1 SGHRS and CDR2 YFSETQ. The CDR3 is made up of 13 amino acids. The ends were cut back, 0 bases at V and 10 bases at J, with 13 bases in the middle. The CDR3 DNA reads TGCGCCAGCAGCTTGGAGGAGGGAACAGTAGCTTTCTTT. This translates into CASSLEEGTVAFF. The variable domain in full, with the rest retrieved from reference TRBV5-1 and TRBJ1-1, is KAGVTQTPRYLIKTRGQQVTLSCSPISGHRSVSWYQQTPGQGLQFLFEYFSETQRNKGNFPGRFSGRQFSNSRSEMNVSTLELGDSALYLCASSLEEGTVAFFGQGTRLTVV.

This clone came up once. J is TRBJ1-4 and V is TRBV4-1; 7 nucleotides line up with TRBD1. The CDR3 extends over 15 amino acids. The germline CDR1 and CDR2 sequences are MGHRA and YSYEKL. V shed 0 bases, J shed 7 bases, and the junction held 5 bases outside the gene matches. The CDR3 DNA reads TGCGCCAGCAGCCAAGATGGGGCAGGGGGTGAAAAACTGTTTTTT. Translating it yields CASSQDGAGGEKLFF.

The J gene is TRBJ1-4, the V gene TRBV28, with TRBD1 matching over 7 bases. V lost 2 bases, J lost 9 bases, and 6 bases stayed unmatched. The CDR3 runs to 14 residues. Germline-derived CDR1 and CDR2 are MDHEN and SYDVKM. CDR3 sequence reads: CASSLGQVRQKLFF. The CDR3 region has the DNA TGTGCCAGCAGTTTAGGACAGGTTAGACAAAAACTGTTTTTT.

V gene TRBV5-4 combines with J gene TRBJ1-1; D uncertain. Germline CDR1 SGHNT, CDR2 YYREEE (reference sequence). V was clipped by 1 base and J by 6 bases, with 10 bases between them. The CDR3 spans 13 residues. CDR3 nucleotides: TGTGCCAGCAGCTTGTCGACAAAGGCTGAAGCTTTCTTT. Translating gives CASSLSTKAEAFF.

V is TRBV6-1 and J is TRBJ1-2; D may be TRBD1 (6 bases). The CDR3 consists of 13 residues. Trimming took off 5 bases at V and 8 bases at J, with 15 bases between the two ends. Germline V gives CDR1 MNHNS, CDR2 SASEGT. The CDR3 sequence: CASSSPGQKGYTF. CDR3 sequence (DNA): TGTGCCAGCAGTTCCCCCGGACAGAAGGGCTACACCTTC.

The chain employs TRBV18 and TRBJ2-1; D may be TRBD2 (6 bases). This CDR3 has 15 residues. Trimming shortened V by 6 bases and J by 6 bases, and 18 bases separated the two germline ends. The V gene's germline CDR1 is KGHSH and CDR2 LQKENI. This CDR3 reads CASSPAEGVGNEQFF. The CDR3 bases are TGTGCCAGCTCGCCAGCGGAGGGAGTGGGCAATGAGCAGTTCTTC.